The T cell receptor (beta chain) described here comes from a study of T cell responses to AZD1222 COVID-19 vaccine. Study-level information: Second doses were pooled across both intervals (about 4 or about 12 weeks).

Libraries were prepared by immunoSEQ multiplex PCR; TCRdb keeps only in-frame clonotypes and omits some of them. This sample has some 120,000 clones; around 85% occur once, and the top ten carry around 6.2%. On this clone itself: Its antigen is not identified.

Study-level findings and limits: Repertoires were sampled only after the peak T cell response. The donor cohort was predominantly white British with a female majority, and clonal diversity may have been underestimated. At baseline, just five or six AZD1222 recipients tested seropositive.

The trim removed 4 bases at V and 1 base at J, leaving 11 bases unmatched. The CDR3 is 17 residues long. The germline CDR1 and CDR2 sequences are SNHLY and FYNNEI. The source material was peripheral blood, sampled on day 0 of AZD1222 vaccination. The chain links TRBV2 to TRBJ2-7; 9 bases match TRBD1. This receptor was obtained from an adult in good health. The CDR3 here is CASSVDRGVALSYEQYF. CDR3 DNA sequence: TGTGCCAGCAGTGTCGACAGGGGGGTCGCCTTATCCTACGAGCAGTACTTC.